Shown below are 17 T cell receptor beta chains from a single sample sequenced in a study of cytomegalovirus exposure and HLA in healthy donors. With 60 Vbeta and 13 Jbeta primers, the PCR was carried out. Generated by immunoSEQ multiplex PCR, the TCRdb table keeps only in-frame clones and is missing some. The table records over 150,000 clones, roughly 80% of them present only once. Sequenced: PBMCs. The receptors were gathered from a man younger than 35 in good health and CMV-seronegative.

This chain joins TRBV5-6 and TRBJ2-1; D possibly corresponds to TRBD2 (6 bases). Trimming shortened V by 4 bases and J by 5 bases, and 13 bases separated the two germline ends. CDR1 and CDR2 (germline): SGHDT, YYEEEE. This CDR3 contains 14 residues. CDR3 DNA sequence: TGTGCCAGCAGCCCGGCGGGACGTAACAATGAGCAGTTCTTC. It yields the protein CASSPAGRNNEQFF.

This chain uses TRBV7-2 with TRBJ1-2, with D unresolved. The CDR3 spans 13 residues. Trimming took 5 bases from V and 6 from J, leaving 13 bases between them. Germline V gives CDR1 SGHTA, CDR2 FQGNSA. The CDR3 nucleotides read TGTGCCAGCAGCCCCGTTGAGGGTCATGGCTACACCTTC. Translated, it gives CASSPVEGHGYTF. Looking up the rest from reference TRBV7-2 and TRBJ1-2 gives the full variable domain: GAGVSQSPSNKVTEKGKDVELRCDPISGHTALYWYRQSLGQGLEFLIYFQGNSAPDKSGLPSDRFSAERTGGSVSTLTIQRTQQEDSAVYLCASSPVEGHGYTFGSGTRLTVV.

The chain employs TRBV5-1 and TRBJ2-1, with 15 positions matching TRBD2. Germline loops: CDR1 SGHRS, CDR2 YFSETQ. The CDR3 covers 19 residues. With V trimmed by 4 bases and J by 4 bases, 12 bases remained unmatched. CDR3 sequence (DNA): TGCGCCAGCAGCACCGGACTAGCGGGAGGGGGTGTAGTTTACAATGAGCAGTTCTTC. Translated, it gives CASSTGLAGGGVVYNEQFF.

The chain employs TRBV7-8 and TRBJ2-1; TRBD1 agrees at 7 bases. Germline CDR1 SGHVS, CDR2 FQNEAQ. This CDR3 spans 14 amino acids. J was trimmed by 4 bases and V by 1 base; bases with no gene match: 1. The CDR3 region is CASSLEGQYNEQFF. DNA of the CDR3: TGTGCCAGCAGCTTAGAGGGACAGTACAATGAGCAGTTCTTC.

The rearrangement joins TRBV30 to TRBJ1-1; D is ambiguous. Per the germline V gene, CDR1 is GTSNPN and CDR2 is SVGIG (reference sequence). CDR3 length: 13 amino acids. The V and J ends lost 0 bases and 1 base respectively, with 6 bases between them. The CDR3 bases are TGTGCCTGGAGTGTACGAGAGAACACTGAAGCTTTCTTT. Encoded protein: CAWSVRENTEAFF.

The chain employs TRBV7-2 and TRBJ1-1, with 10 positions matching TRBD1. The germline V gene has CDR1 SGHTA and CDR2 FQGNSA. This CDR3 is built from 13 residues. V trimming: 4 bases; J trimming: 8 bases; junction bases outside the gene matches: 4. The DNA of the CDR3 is TGTGCCAGCAGCTACGGACAGGGGGGCGAAGCTTTCTTT. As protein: CASSYGQGGEAFF.

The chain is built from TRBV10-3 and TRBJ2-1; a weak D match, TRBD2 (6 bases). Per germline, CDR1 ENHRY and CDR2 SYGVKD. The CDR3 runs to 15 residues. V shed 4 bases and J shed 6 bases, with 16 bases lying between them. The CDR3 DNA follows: TGTGCCATCAGTGGGCCGGGACTCCCACCCAATGAGCAGTTCTTC. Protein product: CAISGPGLPPNEQFF.

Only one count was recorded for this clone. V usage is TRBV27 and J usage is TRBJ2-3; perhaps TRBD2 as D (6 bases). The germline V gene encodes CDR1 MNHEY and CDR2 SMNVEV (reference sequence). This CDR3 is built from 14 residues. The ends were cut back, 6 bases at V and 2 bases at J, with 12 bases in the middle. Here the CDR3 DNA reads TGTGCCAGCAGGGAAGCGGGCCTCACAGATACGCAGTATTTT. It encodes CASREAGLTDTQYF.

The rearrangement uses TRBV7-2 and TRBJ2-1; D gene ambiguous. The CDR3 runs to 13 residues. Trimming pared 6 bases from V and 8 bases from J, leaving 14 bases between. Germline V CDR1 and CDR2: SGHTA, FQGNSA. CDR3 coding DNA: TGTGCCAGCAGACTATTAAACCTGGATGAGCAGTTCTTC. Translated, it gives CASRLLNLDEQFF. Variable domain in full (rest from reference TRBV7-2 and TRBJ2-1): GAGVSQSPSNKVTEKGKDVELRCDPISGHTALYWYRQSLGQGLEFLIYFQGNSAPDKSGLPSDRFSAERTGGSVSTLTIQRTQQEDSAVYLCASRLLNLDEQFFGPGTRLTVL.

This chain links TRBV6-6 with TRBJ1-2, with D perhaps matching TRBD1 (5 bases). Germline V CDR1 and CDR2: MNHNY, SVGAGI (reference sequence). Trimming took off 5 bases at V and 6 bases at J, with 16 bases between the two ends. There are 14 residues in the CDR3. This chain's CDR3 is CASSPTGGGNGYTF. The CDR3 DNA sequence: TGTGCCAGCAGTCCGACCGGGGGTGGCAATGGCTACACCTTC.

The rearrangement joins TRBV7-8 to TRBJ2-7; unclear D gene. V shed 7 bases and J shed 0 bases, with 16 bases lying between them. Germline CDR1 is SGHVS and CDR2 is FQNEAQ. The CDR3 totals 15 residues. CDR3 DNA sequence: TGTGCCAGCACCTTGCTATTTGGTCCCTCCTACGAGCAGTACTTC. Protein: CASTLLFGPSYEQYF.

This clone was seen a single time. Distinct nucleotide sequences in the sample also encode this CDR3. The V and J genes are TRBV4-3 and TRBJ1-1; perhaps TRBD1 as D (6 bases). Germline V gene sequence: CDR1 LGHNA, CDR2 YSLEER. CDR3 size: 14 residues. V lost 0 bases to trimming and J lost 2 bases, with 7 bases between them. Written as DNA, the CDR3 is TGCGCCAGCAGCCAAGACAGGGGTAACACTGAAGCTTTCTTT. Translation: CASSQDRGNTEAFF.

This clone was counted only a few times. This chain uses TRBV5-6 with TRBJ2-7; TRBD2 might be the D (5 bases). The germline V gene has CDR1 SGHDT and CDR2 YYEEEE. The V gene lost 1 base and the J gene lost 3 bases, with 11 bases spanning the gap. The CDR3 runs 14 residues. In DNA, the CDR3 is TGTGCCAGCAGCTTGTGGGGAGTCTTCTACGAGCAGTACTTC. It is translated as CASSLWGVFYEQYF.

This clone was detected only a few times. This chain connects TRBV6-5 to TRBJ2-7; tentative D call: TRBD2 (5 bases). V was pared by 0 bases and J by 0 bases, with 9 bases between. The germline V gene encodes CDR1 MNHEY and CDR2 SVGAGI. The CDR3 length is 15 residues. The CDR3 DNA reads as TGTGCCAGCAGTTACTCTAGCGCAAGCTCCTACGAGCAGTACTTC. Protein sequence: CASSYSSASSYEQYF.

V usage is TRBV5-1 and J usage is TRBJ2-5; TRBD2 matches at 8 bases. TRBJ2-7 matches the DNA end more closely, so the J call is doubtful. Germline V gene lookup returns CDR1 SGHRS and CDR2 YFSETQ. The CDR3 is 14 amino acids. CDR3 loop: CASSLGTSGYEQYF. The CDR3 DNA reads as TGCGCCAGCAGCTTGGGAACTAGCGGCTACGAGCAGTACTTC.

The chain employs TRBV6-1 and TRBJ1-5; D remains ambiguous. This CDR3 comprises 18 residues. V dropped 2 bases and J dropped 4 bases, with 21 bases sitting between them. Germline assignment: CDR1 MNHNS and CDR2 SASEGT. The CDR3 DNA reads TGTGCCAGCAGTGAAAGTATAGGCACTCTCAGGAAAAATCAGCCCCAGCATTTT. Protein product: CASSESIGTLRKNQPQHF.

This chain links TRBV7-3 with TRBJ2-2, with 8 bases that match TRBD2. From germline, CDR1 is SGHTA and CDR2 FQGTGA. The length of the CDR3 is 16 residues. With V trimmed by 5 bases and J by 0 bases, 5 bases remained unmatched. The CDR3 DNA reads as TGTGCCAGCAGCCTCTTAGCGGGACCGAACACCGGGGAGCTGTTTTTT. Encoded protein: CASSLLAGPNTGELFF.